The 21 T cell receptor beta chains listed next were all sequenced from one sample in a study of T-cell reconstitution after alpha-beta-depleted transplantation in children. The TCRbeta library was prepared with unique molecular identifiers. TCRdb redid the calling of the PCR reads with MiXCR, one entry per CDR3 protein. Among some 350,000 distinct CDR3 sequences, about 16% were seen once, and the ten largest hold approximately 44%. Source: PBMCs, mostly from graft donor cells, taken 360 days after TCRalphabeta/CD19-depleted stem cell transplant. All receptors derive from a male patient between 2 and 15 years old who had a stem cell transplant for acute lymphoblastic leukemia, so the T cells may come from the graft donor.

This clonotype was detected a few times. This CDR3 is CASSLVKPETQYF. In DNA, the CDR3 is TGTGCCAGCAGTTTAGTAAAACCAGAGACCCAGTACTTC. The chain couples TRBV12-3 or TRBV12-4 to TRBJ2-5; D not resolved. Trimming stripped 1 base from V and 4 bases from J, with 7 bases between. The CDR3 sequence is 13 residues long.

The chain couples TRBV12-3 or TRBV12-4 to TRBJ1-1, with 8 nucleotides matching TRBD1. The CDR3 is 15 residues long. V was clipped by 7 bases and J by 1 base; unmatched bases: 8. The CDR3 DNA is TGTGCCAGCACCTCCCCGGACAGGGCGAACACTGAAGCTTTCTTT. Translation gives CASTSPDRANTEAFF.

With respect to this clonotype: A junction end diverges from the germline sequence, so it may reflect a read error. The DNA of the CDR3 is TGCTGTGCTAGAGGGTTTCTGGGGGACGGATACACCGGGGAGCTGTTTTTT. This encodes CCARGFLGDGYTGELFF. The chain uses TRBV20-1 and TRBJ2-2; D may be TRBD1 or TRBD2 (5 bases each). Per the germline V gene, CDR1 is DFQATT and CDR2 is SNEGSKA (reference sequence). The CDR3 totals 17 residues.

V and J are TRBV7-3 and TRBJ1-1; tentatively, D is TRBD1 (6 bases). The CDR3 spans 16 residues. The germline gives CDR1 SGHTA, CDR2 FQGTGA. V lost 5 bases, J lost 3 bases, and 19 bases lay in between. This CDR3 is CASSPPERGAHTEAFF. CDR3 bases: TGTGCCAGCAGCCCACCTGAGCGGGGGGCGCACACTGAAGCTTTCTTT. The whole variable domain, filled in from reference TRBV7-3 and TRBJ1-1, reads GAGVSQTPSNKVTEKGKYVELRCDPISGHTALYWYRQSLGQGPEFLIYFQGTGAADDSGLPNDRFFAVRPEGSVSTLKIQRTERGDSAVYLCASSPPERGAHTEAFFGQGTRLTVV.

CDR3 loop: CATSRDRGGAKNIQYF. Written as DNA, the CDR3 is TGTGCCACCAGCAGAGATCGCGGAGGAGCCAAAAACATTCAGTACTTC. This chain connects TRBV15 to TRBJ2-4; a possible D gene is TRBD2 (5 bases). Trimming pared 0 bases from V and 0 bases from J, leaving 9 bases between. The CDR3 is 16 residues long. Looked up from germline, CDR1 is LNHNV and CDR2 is YYDKDF (reference sequence).

The chain has TRBV18 and TRBJ2-7; no clear D. Trimming took 6 bases from V and 6 from J, leaving 15 bases between them. CDR3 length: 13 amino acids. Germline V gene sequence: CDR1 KGHSH, CDR2 LQKENI. The CDR3 reads CASSSRQEAEQYF. CDR3 bases: TGTGCCAGCTCTTCCAGGCAAGAAGCCGAGCAGTACTTC.

This rearrangement joins TRBV6-5 to TRBJ2-2, with unresolved D. The germline V and J ends were trimmed by 8 bases and 5 bases, with 9 bases remaining between them. The CDR3 length is 12 residues. In germline, CDR1 is MNHEY, CDR2 SVGAGI. Written as DNA, the CDR3 is TGTGCCAGCGCTCGTCCTACCGGGGAGCTGTTTTTT. Amino acid sequence: CASARPTGELFF.

The CDR3 DNA reads TGTGCCAGCAGTCAAGGACTAGCCGTCAGCTCCTACAATGAGCAGTTCTTC. It yields the protein CASSQGLAVSSYNEQFF. The V call is TRBV6-2 or TRBV6-3, the J call TRBJ2-1; 8 bases fit TRBD2. The CDR3 contains 17 residues. CDR1 and CDR2 (germline): MNHEY, SVGEGT. The V and J ends lost 5 bases and 0 bases, in that order; junction bases with no gene match: 9.

This chain joins TRBV29-1 and TRBJ2-3, with 7 positions matching TRBD2. Germline trimming cut 4 bases from V and 0 bases from J; bases unmatched to any gene: 4. The CDR3 has 14 residues. Germline V gives CDR1 SQVTM, CDR2 ANQGSEA. CDR3 bases: TGCAGCGTTGGGGAGACTAGCAGCACAGATACGCAGTATTTT. This sequence encodes CSVGETSSTDTQYF.

This sequence joins TRBV4-3 and TRBJ2-1, with TRBD2 as a possible D gene (6 bases). This CDR3 comprises 16 residues. The V gene lost 4 bases and the J gene lost 4 bases, with 17 bases spanning the gap. Germline CDR1 LGHNA, CDR2 YSLEER. CDR3 nucleotides: TGCGCCAGCAGCCCAGCCGGCGGGATCTTATACAATGAGCAGTTCTTC. It specifies CASSPAGGILYNEQFF.

CDR3: CASSQVLGRGSGNTIYF. As DNA, the CDR3 is TGCGCCAGCAGCCAAGTCTTGGGCAGAGGCTCTGGAAACACCATATATTTT. The gene calls are TRBV4-1 and TRBJ1-3; D not certain. Trimming left V 1 base short and J 0 bases short, with 13 bases between. The CDR3 sequence is 17 residues long. Per the germline V gene, CDR1 is MGHRA and CDR2 is YSYEKL.

The J gene is TRBJ2-7, the V gene TRBV11-2, with 8 bases identical to TRBD1. Losses at the gene ends were 0 bases for V and 1 base for J; bases not matched to a gene: 14. CDR1 and CDR2 from the germline V gene are SGHAT and FQNNGV. This CDR3 contains 19 residues. In DNA form, the CDR3 reads TGTGCCAGCAGCTTAGATAGTCCCCGGGACAGGCCATTTTCCTACGAGCAGTACTTC. Amino acids: CASSLDSPRDRPFSYEQYF.

This clonotype was seen a handful of times. The chain has TRBV6-1 and TRBJ1-3; D not resolved. The CDR3 has 14 amino acids. The germline gives CDR1 MNHNS, CDR2 SASEGT. Trimming cost V 6 bases and J 1 base, with 10 bases left between them. The CDR3 reads CASSISGSGNTIYF. CDR3 nucleotides: TGTGCCAGCAGCATCAGTGGGTCTGGAAACACCATATATTTT.

This clonotype was recorded a few times. The V call is TRBV7-9, the J call TRBJ2-1; no reliable D call. The CDR3 length is 16 residues. Trimming took 5 bases from V and 9 from J, leaving 23 bases between them. Germline assignment: CDR1 SEHNR and CDR2 FQNEAQ (reference sequence). CDR3 loop: CASSTTQPLTRGEQFF. For the CDR3, the DNA is TGTGCCAGCAGCACAACGCAACCCCTAACCCGAGGTGAGCAGTTCTTC.

This clonotype has only a few counts. The chain links TRBV29-1 to TRBJ2-5, with D perhaps TRBD1 (7 bases). The germline CDR1 and CDR2 sequences are SQVTM and ANQGSEA. The CDR3 has 14 amino acids. The germline V and J ends were trimmed by 2 bases and 9 bases, with 19 bases remaining between them. CDR3 nucleotide sequence: TGCAGCGTTGAAAGGGGACAGTCCCCGGGGGCCCAGTACTTC. It yields the protein CSVERGQSPGAQYF.

The chain links TRBV7-6 to TRBJ2-1, with D possibly TRBD2 on 7 matching bases. The CDR3 length is 14 residues. The germline V gene has CDR1 SGHVS and CDR2 FNYEAQ. The V end was cut by 2 bases, the J end by 6 bases, with 11 bases between. CDR3 coding DNA: TGTGCCAGCAGCTTATCGGGGGGCCCCAATGAGCAGTTCTTC. Translation: CASSLSGGPNEQFF.

The rearrangement uses TRBV29-1 and TRBJ2-6, with D possibly matching TRBD2 (5 bases). The germline V gene encodes CDR1 SQVTM and CDR2 ANQGSEA. Trimming removed 6 bases from V and 4 bases from J, with 16 bases in between. The CDR3 runs 15 residues. This chain's CDR3 is CSVSRTVSGANVLTF. The DNA for the CDR3 is TGCAGCGTCTCCCGGACTGTTTCGGGGGCCAACGTCCTGACTTTC.

This clonotype was recorded a few times. V and J are TRBV4-2 and TRBJ1-4; 8 positions match TRBD1. V shed 0 bases, J shed 6 bases, and the junction held 9 bases outside the gene matches. The CDR3 contains 17 residues. In germline, CDR1 is LGHNA, CDR2 YNFKEQ. The CDR3 region is CASSQDGQGRPYEKLFF. CDR3 nucleotide sequence: TGTGCCAGCAGCCAAGACGGACAGGGACGCCCTTATGAAAAACTGTTTTTT.

This clonotype has more than one count but fewer than ten. The chain joins TRBV5-1 to TRBJ1-6; D uncertain. The CDR3 sequence is 14 residues long. V lost 1 base and J lost 8, with 10 bases in between. Germline assignment: CDR1 SGHRS and CDR2 YFSETQ. In DNA, the CDR3 is TGCGCCAGCAGCTTGCGGGAGGGTGATTCACCCCTCCACTTT. Its protein product is CASSLREGDSPLHF.

This clonotype has just a few counts. The V gene is TRBV5-1, the J gene TRBJ2-3; D gene uncertain. Germline lookup yields CDR1 SGHRS and CDR2 YFSETQ. V lost 4 bases and J lost 7, with 19 bases in between. The CDR3 sequence is 15 residues long. In nucleotides, the CDR3 is TGCGCCAGCAGCCCCGGAGTAGGCCCTCCTCATACGCAGTATTTT. Translating gives CASSPGVGPPHTQYF.

The rearrangement links TRBV20-1 to TRBJ2-1, with 10 bases aligning to TRBD2. Germline V lookup: CDR1 DFQATT, CDR2 SNEGSKA (reference sequence). The CDR3 extends over 16 amino acids. The ends lost 1 base at V and 7 bases at J; junction bases unmatched: 10. The CDR3 nucleotides read TGCAGTGCTAGAGGAGTACTAGCGGGAACTACAAATGAGCAGTTCTTC. This sequence encodes CSARGVLAGTTNEQFF.